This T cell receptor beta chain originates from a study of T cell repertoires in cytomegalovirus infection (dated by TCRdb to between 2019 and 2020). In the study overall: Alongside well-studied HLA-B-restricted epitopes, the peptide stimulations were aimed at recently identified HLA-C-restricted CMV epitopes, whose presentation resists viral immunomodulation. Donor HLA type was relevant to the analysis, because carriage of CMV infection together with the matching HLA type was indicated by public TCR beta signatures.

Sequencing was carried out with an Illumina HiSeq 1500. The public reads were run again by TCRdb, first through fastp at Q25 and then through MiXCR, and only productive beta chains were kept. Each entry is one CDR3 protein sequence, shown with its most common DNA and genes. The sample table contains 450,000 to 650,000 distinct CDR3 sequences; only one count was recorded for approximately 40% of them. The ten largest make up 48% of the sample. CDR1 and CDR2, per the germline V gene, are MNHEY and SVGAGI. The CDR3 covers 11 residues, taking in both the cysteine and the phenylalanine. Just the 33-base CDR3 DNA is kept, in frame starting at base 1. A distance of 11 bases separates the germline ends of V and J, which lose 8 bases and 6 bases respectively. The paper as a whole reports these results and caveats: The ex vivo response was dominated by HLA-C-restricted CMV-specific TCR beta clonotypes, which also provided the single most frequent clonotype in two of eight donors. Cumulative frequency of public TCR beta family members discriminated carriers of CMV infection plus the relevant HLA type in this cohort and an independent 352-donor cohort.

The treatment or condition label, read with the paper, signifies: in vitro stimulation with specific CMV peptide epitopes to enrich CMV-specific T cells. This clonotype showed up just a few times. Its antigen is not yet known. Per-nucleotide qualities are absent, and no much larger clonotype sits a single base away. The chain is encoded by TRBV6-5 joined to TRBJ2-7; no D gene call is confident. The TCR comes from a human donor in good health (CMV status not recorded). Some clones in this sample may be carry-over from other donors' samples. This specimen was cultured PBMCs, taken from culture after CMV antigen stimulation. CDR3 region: CASRNSIEQYF. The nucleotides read TGTGCCAGCCGGAACTCTATCGAGCAGTACTTC.